These 22 T cell receptor beta chains were all obtained from the same sample, sequenced in a study of cytomegalovirus exposure and HLA in healthy donors (dated by TCRdb to the late 2010s). Library prep was done by the immunoSEQ multiplex PCR assay. The multiplex PCR relied on a mix of 60 forward primers for TCR Vbeta segments and 13 reverse primers for TCR Jbeta segments. TCRdb provides this immuneACCESS table in a form limited to in-frame rearrangements. Some clones are lacking; in checked studies, under half of them reflect an unresolved V gene, and why the rest are absent is not known. Recorded for this sample are just under 70,000 clones; roughly four fifths of them occurred a single time. The ten largest clones add up to about 7% of the sample. Specimen: PBMCs. All receptors come from a human donor in good health.

V usage is TRBV5-4 and J usage is TRBJ2-4, with a tentative D call TRBD1 (6 bases). Between the trimmed V and J ends, which lost 0 bases and 6 bases, there was a span of 10 bases. The germline V gene encodes CDR1 SGHNT and CDR2 YYREEE (reference sequence). There are 14 residues in the CDR3. The CDR3 here is CASSLGRGSNIQYF. In DNA form, the CDR3 reads TGTGCCAGCAGCTTGGGAAGGGGGTCAAACATTCAGTACTTC.

The sample holds a few counts of this clone. The V and J genes are TRBV9 and TRBJ2-6, with D possibly TRBD1 on 7 matching bases. V was clipped by 0 bases and J by 0 bases, with 13 bases between them. Germline CDR1 reads SGDLS; CDR2 reads YYNGEE. This CDR3 spans 18 amino acids. In nucleotides, the CDR3 is TGTGCCAGCAGCGTAGGCCCAGGGGGGATCTCTGGGGCCAACGTCCTGACTTTC. This translates into CASSVGPGGISGANVLTF.

V gene TRBV19 combines with J gene TRBJ2-3; D may be TRBD1 (5 bases). This CDR3 region has 15 residues. Germline V gene sequence: CDR1 LNHDA, CDR2 SQIVND (reference sequence). Trimming removed 5 bases at V and 2 bases at J, with 14 bases between. The CDR3 sequence: CASSGWGRNTDTQYF. CDR3 DNA sequence: TGTGCCAGTAGTGGGTGGGGCCGCAACACAGATACGCAGTATTTT.

This chain connects TRBV11-1 to TRBJ1-1; 9 bases match TRBD1. Germline V gene lookup returns CDR1 SGHAT and CDR2 FQDESV (reference sequence). The V gene end was trimmed by 5 bases and the J gene end by 5 bases; junction bases not matched to a gene: 3. The CDR3 has 13 residues. This CDR3 is CASSNRGRTEAFF. The CDR3, as DNA: TGTGCCAGCAGCAACAGGGGGCGTACTGAAGCTTTCTTT.

As to this clone: At one boundary the junction diverges from the germline segment, which might be a read error. This chain connects TRBV7-9 to TRBJ1-1, with D possibly matching TRBD1 (5 bases). The germline V gene has CDR1 SEHNR and CDR2 FQNEAQ (reference sequence). The CDR3 contains 12 residues. The CDR3 region is CSSSLGGTEAFF. CDR3 in DNA: TGTTCCAGCAGCCTCGGGGGCACTGAAGCTTTCTTT.

The chain combines TRBV5-1 with TRBJ2-5; no clear D. Trimming removed 0 bases from V and 0 bases from J, with 6 bases in between. CDR3 size: 14 residues. CDR1 and CDR2 (germline): SGHRS, YFSETQ. CDR3 nucleotide sequence: TGCGCCAGCAGCTTGGTTGGCAACCAAGAGACCCAGTACTTC. Translated, it gives CASSLVGNQETQYF.

V and J are TRBV15 and TRBJ1-5; D possibly corresponds to TRBD1 (6 bases). Germline-derived CDR1 and CDR2 are LNHNV and YYDKDF (reference sequence). Trimming cost V 5 bases and J 0 bases, with 20 bases left between them. CDR3 length: 18 amino acids. DNA of the CDR3: TGTGCCACCAGCGATACCGGGACACCGGAGTATAGCAATCAGCCCCAGCATTTT. It encodes CATSDTGTPEYSNQPQHF.

The V gene is TRBV9, the J gene TRBJ1-2, with D tentatively TRBD1 (5 bases). This CDR3 region has 15 residues. Trimming cost V 0 bases and J 4 bases, with 13 bases left between them. Germline CDR1 reads SGDLS; CDR2 reads YYNGEE. The CDR3 DNA sequence: TGTGCCAGCAGCGTAGAAGGCAGGGCCTTCTATGGCTACACCTTC. Its protein is CASSVEGRAFYGYTF.

The rearrangement joins TRBV28 to TRBJ2-5; D remains unclear. V was cut by 4 bases and J by 7 bases, with 7 bases left in between. CDR3 size: 11 residues. Germline V gene data show CDR1 as MDHEN and CDR2 as SYDVKM. CDR3 in DNA: TGTGCCAGCAGTTCAGGAAGGACCCAGTACTTC. Encoded protein: CASSSGRTQYF.

This chain links TRBV19 with TRBJ2-7; TRBD2 matches 11 bases. This CDR3 spans 15 amino acids. Germline assignment: CDR1 LNHDA and CDR2 SQIVND (reference sequence). V dropped 4 bases and J dropped 7; count of bases not matched to a gene: 9. The CDR3 loop reads CASSTLAGGSSEQYF. The CDR3 nucleotides read TGTGCCAGTAGTACTCTAGCGGGGGGATCGTCGGAGCAGTACTTC.

In its sample, this clone was seen a few times. V is TRBV5-5 and J is TRBJ1-2, with D hard to call. The CDR3 loop spans 15 amino acids. V lost 2 bases to trimming and J lost 3 bases, with 14 bases between them. Germline V gene sequence: CDR1 SGHKS, CDR2 YYEKEE (reference sequence). CDR3 DNA: TGTGCCAGCAGCTTTGATACGGAGGAGTACTATGGCTACACCTTC. This gives the protein CASSFDTEEYYGYTF.

This rearrangement joins TRBV2 to TRBJ2-5, with a tentative D call TRBD1 (6 bases). Trimming shortened V by 5 bases and J by 1 base, and 11 bases separated the two germline ends. Germline loops: CDR1 SNHLY, CDR2 FYNNEI. The CDR3 is 14 amino acids. The CDR3 spells CASSYGTLQETQYF. CDR3 in DNA: TGTGCCAGCAGTTACGGGACACTCCAAGAGACCCAGTACTTC. The full variable domain, with the rest looked up from reference TRBV2 and TRBJ2-5, is EPEVTQTPSHQVTQMGQEVILRCVPISNHLYFYWYRQILGQKVEFLVSFYNNEISEKSEIFDDQFSVERPDGSNFTLKIRSTKLEDSAMYFCASSYGTLQETQYFGPGTRLLVL.

The V and J genes are TRBV6-1 and TRBJ1-2, with TRBD1 as a possible D gene (6 bases). CDR3 length equals 14 residues. CDR1 is MNHNS and CDR2 is SASEGT in the germline V gene. Between the trimmed V and J ends, which lost 1 base and 5 bases, there was a span of 11 bases. This CDR3 reads CASSEGKRGYGYTF. CDR3 sequence (DNA): TGTGCCAGCAGTGAAGGCAAAAGGGGGTATGGCTACACCTTC.

The chain has TRBV30 and TRBJ1-1; D remains ambiguous. CDR1 and CDR2 (germline): GTSNPN, SVGIG (reference sequence). The ends were cut back, 1 base at V and 5 bases at J, with 5 bases in the middle. This CDR3 contains 11 residues. The CDR3 DNA reads TGTGCCTGGAGTGAACAGACTGAAGCTTTCTTT. It encodes CAWSEQTEAFF.

CDR3 sequence (DNA): TGTGCCAGCAGCACCGGACTAGTTTACGAGCAGTACTTC. As protein: CASSTGLVYEQYF. This chain links TRBV7-2 with TRBJ2-7, with 7 positions matching TRBD2. The CDR3 spans 13 residues. Germline V CDR1 and CDR2: SGHTA, FQGNSA. V was clipped by 5 bases and J by 4 bases; unmatched bases: 5.

This clone was recorded a few times. The gene calls are TRBV4-1 and TRBJ2-2, with 8 bases identical to TRBD1. The ends lost 5 bases at V and 3 bases at J; junction bases unmatched: 5. There are 15 residues in the CDR3. Germline CDR1 reads MGHRA; CDR2 reads YSYEKL. In nucleotides, the CDR3 is TGCGCCAGCAGCTCGCAGGGGGCCTACACCGGGGAGCTGTTTTTT. Translating it yields CASSSQGAYTGELFF.

The J gene is TRBJ1-2, the V gene TRBV18; TRBD1 matches at 8 bases. V trimming: 3 bases; J trimming: 8 bases; junction bases outside the gene matches: 11. Germline assignment: CDR1 KGHSH and CDR2 LQKENI. The CDR3 is made up of 15 amino acids. CDR3: CASSPGGQVIEGYTF. The CDR3, as DNA: TGTGCCAGCTCACCGGGGGGACAGGTCATCGAGGGCTACACCTTC. Full variable domain (rest looked up from reference TRBV18 and TRBJ1-2): NAGVMQNPRHLVRRRGQEARLRCSPMKGHSHVYWYRQLPEEGLKFMVYLQKENIIDESGMPKERFSAEFPKEGPSILRIQQVVRGDSAAYFCASSPGGQVIEGYTFGSGTRLTVV.

The chain has TRBV19 and TRBJ2-2; the D gene is possibly TRBD1 (8 bases). Germline loops: CDR1 LNHDA, CDR2 SQIVND (reference sequence). Deletions cut 5 bases from V and 6 bases from J, with 16 bases between. The CDR3 sequence is 15 residues long. The CDR3 DNA follows: TGTGCCAGTAGTCCCAAACAGGGGGGGTCCGGGGAGCTGTTTTTT. Translating gives CASSPKQGGSGELFF.

The chain links TRBV5-1 to TRBJ2-1, with D uncertain. V lost 0 bases and J 5 bases, leaving 9 bases between the germline ends. Germline CDR1 reads SGHRS; CDR2 reads YFSETQ. The CDR3 totals 14 residues. This CDR3 is CASSLDPSNNEQFF. Here the CDR3 DNA reads TGCGCCAGCAGCTTGGATCCGAGTAACAATGAGCAGTTCTTC.

The chain couples TRBV5-1 to TRBJ2-5, with D perhaps TRBD2 (5 bases). The DNA end is a closer match to TRBJ2-7, so the J assignment may be wrong. Germline CDR1 reads SGHRS; CDR2 reads YFSETQ. The CDR3 contains 14 residues. CDR3: CASSFSAQSYEQYF. CDR3 in DNA: TGCGCCAGCAGCTTTAGCGCACAGTCCTACGAGCAGTACTTC.

Regarding this clone: This sample also contains other DNA sequences that code for the same CDR3. The chain links TRBV2 to TRBJ2-4; D is possibly TRBD2 (6 bases). Germline-derived CDR1 and CDR2 are SNHLY and FYNNEI. V was pared by 7 bases and J by 1 base, with 11 bases between. This CDR3 comprises 14 residues. The CDR3: CASMIGGAKNIQYF. CDR3 in DNA: TGTGCCAGCATGATTGGAGGGGCCAAAAACATTCAGTACTTC.

This rearrangement joins TRBV9 to TRBJ1-1; 7 nucleotides line up with TRBD1. The CDR3 is 13 residues long. J gave up 11 bases and V 4 bases, and 11 bases lay outside the gene matches. Germline CDR1 SGDLS, CDR2 YYNGEE. The CDR3 loop is CASSPSGRGSAFF. For the CDR3, the DNA is TGTGCCAGCAGCCCCTCCGGCAGGGGGTCGGCTTTCTTT.